The 18 T cell receptor beta chains in this list originate from one sample, sequenced in a study of CD8+ T cells in alopecia areata. In each case, RNA was isolated and then reverse transcribed into cDNA as the sequencing template. Data came from immunoSEQ multiplex PCR; TCRdb stores just in-frame clones and leaves some out. The sample holds 140,000 to 150,000 clones, approximately 51% seen once. Sequencing was performed on CD4+ T cells sorted from blood, taken at week 0. These receptors all stem from a human donor with alopecia areata.

V gene TRBV30 combines with J gene TRBJ2-3; 8 nucleotides agree with TRBD1. The ends lost 4 bases at V and 0 bases at J; junction bases unmatched: 3. Germline V gene sequence: CDR1 GTSNPN, CDR2 SVGIG (reference sequence). The CDR3 extends over 14 amino acids. The CDR3 here is CAWTRTGSTDTQYF. In DNA form, the CDR3 reads TGTGCCTGGACCCGGACAGGGAGCACAGATACGCAGTATTTT.

A few counts support this clone. This rearrangement joins TRBV15 to TRBJ1-2; D ambiguous. Trimming took 5 bases from V and 1 from J, leaving 8 bases between them. Looked up from germline, CDR1 is LNHNV and CDR2 is YYDKDF (reference sequence). The CDR3 covers 13 residues. This CDR3 is CATSPDINYGYTF. Written as DNA, the CDR3 is TGTGCCACCAGCCCAGACATTAACTATGGCTACACCTTC.

The count of this clone is one. This chain links TRBV28 with TRBJ2-5; the match to TRBD1 covers 7 bases. The CDR3 sequence is 14 residues long. With V trimmed by 6 bases and J by 4 bases, 8 bases remained unmatched. The germline V gene has CDR1 MDHEN and CDR2 SYDVKM. CDR3 bases: TGTGCCAGCAGGATACAGGGGCGGGCAGAGACCCAGTACTTC. This gives the protein CASRIQGRAETQYF.

The CDR3 loop is CAIRPIGGEQYF. CDR3 coding DNA: TGTGCCATACGCCCAATAGGAGGCGAGCAGTACTTC. The gene calls are TRBV10-3 and TRBJ2-7, with TRBD2 as a possible D gene (5 bases). The ends were cut back, 9 bases at V and 6 bases at J, with 15 bases in the middle. The CDR3 length is 12 residues. The germline V gene encodes CDR1 ENHRY and CDR2 SYGVKD.

V is TRBV7-6 and J is TRBJ2-5; the D is unclear. Germline-derived CDR1 and CDR2 are SGHVS and FNYEAQ. V was shortened by 2 bases and J by 1 base, with 5 bases between the two germline ends. There are 13 residues in the CDR3. CDR3 DNA: TGTGCCAGCAGCTTAAAGCTCCAAGAGACCCAGTACTTC. It yields the protein CASSLKLQETQYF.

This clone was found a few times. The rearrangement uses TRBV29-1 and TRBJ2-1; 9 bases match TRBD2. Germline values: CDR1 SQVTM, CDR2 ANQGSEA. V shed 7 bases and J 7 bases; nucleotides not matched to a gene: 8. CDR3 length: 13 residues. The CDR3 reads CSALGAGGNEQFF. CDR3 sequence (DNA): TGCAGCGCCCTCGGGGCGGGAGGGAATGAGCAGTTCTTC.

The sample holds a few counts of this clone. This chain uses TRBV29-1 with TRBJ2-7; the D is unclear. CDR1 is SQVTM, CDR2 ANQGSEA, per germline. The CDR3 extends over 13 amino acids. Deletions cut 6 bases from V and 0 bases from J, with 12 bases between. The CDR3 here is CSVKLDSSYEQYF. The CDR3 DNA follows: TGCAGCGTAAAGCTTGATAGCTCCTACGAGCAGTACTTC.

The chain is built from TRBV18 and TRBJ2-3, with 11 bases fitting TRBD2. Germline V lookup: CDR1 KGHSH, CDR2 LQKENI. The ends lost 3 bases at V and 1 base at J; junction bases unmatched: 3. The CDR3 covers 16 residues. The CDR3 coding sequence is TGTGCCAGCTCACCCTTGGGACTAGCGGGCACAGATACGCAGTATTTT. It is translated as CASSPLGLAGTDTQYF.

CDR3 nucleotides: TGCAGCGTTGGGCCCTACAATGAGCAGTTCTTC. Translated: CSVGPYNEQFF. The chain carries TRBV29-1 and TRBJ2-1; D unclear. The CDR3 contains 11 residues. V gave up 4 bases and J gave up 2 bases, with 3 bases separating them. Germline-derived CDR1 and CDR2 are SQVTM and ANQGSEA.

This clone has just a few counts. The rearrangement uses TRBV29-1 and TRBJ1-1, with D perhaps TRBD1 (5 bases). This CDR3 has 14 amino acids. CDR1 is SQVTM and CDR2 is ANQGSEA in the germline V gene. V was pared by 5 bases and J by 4 bases, with 17 bases between. As DNA, the CDR3 is TGCAGCGTTCAACCGGGACCTACGAGCACTGAAGCTTTCTTT. Protein sequence: CSVQPGPTSTEAFF.

This clone has a single count. V usage is TRBV30 and J usage is TRBJ1-1, with a weak D call TRBD1 (6 bases). V lost 2 bases to trimming and J lost 1 base, with 11 bases between them. Looked up from germline, CDR1 is GTSNPN and CDR2 is SVGIG (reference sequence). The CDR3 covers 14 residues. The CDR3 DNA reads as TGTGCCTGGAGTCGCGGACAGCGGAACACTGAAGCTTTCTTT. Protein sequence: CAWSRGQRNTEAFF.

CDR3 nucleotide sequence: TGTGCCTCCTCCCATGCGGGGACGACCACTGAAGCTTTCTTT. This gives the protein CASSHAGTTTEAFF. The gene calls are TRBV2 and TRBJ1-1, with TRBD1 as a possible D gene (5 bases). CDR3 length: 14 amino acids. Germline V gene sequence: CDR1 SNHLY, CDR2 FYNNEI. The V gene lost 11 bases and the J gene lost 4 bases, with 20 bases spanning the gap.

This clone was recorded a few times. This chain uses TRBV5-1 with TRBJ2-5; D gene ambiguous. V was pared by 2 bases and J by 5 bases, with 10 bases between. The CDR3 length is 13 residues. Per the germline V gene, CDR1 is SGHRS and CDR2 is YFSETQ. CDR3 coding DNA: TGCGCCAGCAGCTTCGTTCCTCAGGAGACCCAGTACTTC. It is translated as CASSFVPQETQYF.

This clone was found once. The chain is built from TRBV30 and TRBJ2-3; 7 positions agree with TRBD2. The V and J ends lost 2 bases and 4 bases, in that order; junction bases with no gene match: 3. The CDR3 runs 13 residues. CDR1 GTSNPN and CDR2 SVGIG come from the germline V gene (reference sequence). The CDR3, as DNA: TGTGCCTGGAGTCCAGCGGGACCAGATACGCAGTATTTT. Translation: CAWSPAGPDTQYF.

The chain is built from TRBV2 and TRBJ1-1; TRBD1 agrees at 7 bases. V trimming: 2 bases; J trimming: 5 bases; junction bases outside the gene matches: 5. The CDR3 contains 14 residues. Germline-derived CDR1 and CDR2 are SNHLY and FYNNEI. The CDR3 is CASSELTGRTEAFF. The CDR3 DNA sequence: TGTGCCAGCAGTGAATTGACAGGGAGGACTGAAGCTTTCTTT. Full variable domain (missing parts from reference TRBV2 and TRBJ1-1): EPEVTQTPSHQVTQMGQEVILRCVPISNHLYFYWYRQILGQKVEFLVSFYNNEISEKSEIFDDQFSVERPDGSNFTLKIRSTKLEDSAMYFCASSELTGRTEAFFGQGTRLTVV.

This chain links TRBV30 with TRBJ1-2; D unclear. Germline lookup yields CDR1 GTSNPN and CDR2 SVGIG (reference sequence). V lost 2 bases and J 8 bases, leaving 15 bases between the germline ends. The CDR3 consists of 13 residues. The CDR3 here is CAWSPTTERGYTF. The DNA of the CDR3 is TGTGCCTGGAGTCCCACGACCGAACGCGGCTACACCTTC. The variable domain in full, completed from reference TRBV30 and TRBJ1-2, reads SQTIHQWPATLVQPVGSPLSLECTVEGTSNPNLYWYRQAAGRGLQLLFYSVGIGQISSEVPQNLSASRPQDRQFILSSKKLLLSDSGFYLCAWSPTTERGYTFGSGTRLTVV.

The gene calls are TRBV6-1 and TRBJ2-1; D gene unclear. Trimming removed 4 bases from V and 4 bases from J, with 8 bases in between. Germline V CDR1 and CDR2: MNHNS, SASEGT. This CDR3 has 13 amino acids. The CDR3 DNA reads as TGTGCCAGCAGTGGAAGGCGGTACAATGAGCAGTTCTTC. Amino acids: CASSGRRYNEQFF.

This clone was seen a few times. The chain links TRBV6-5 to TRBJ2-2; D may match TRBD1 or TRBD2 (5 bases each). The CDR3 has 14 amino acids. Germline assignment: CDR1 MNHEY and CDR2 SVGAGI. Trimming left V 7 bases short and J 5 bases short, with 14 bases between. The DNA of the CDR3 is TGTGCCAGCACTAGCCAGGGTTTTACCGGGGAGCTGTTTTTT. It codes for CASTSQGFTGELFF.